The 14 T cell receptor beta chains reported below all come from one sample, sequenced in a study of Ad26.COV2.S vaccination and SARS-CoV-2 variants. Libraries were prepared by immunoSEQ multiplex PCR; TCRdb keeps only in-frame clonotypes and omits some of them. In the table there are 400,000 to 500,000 clones, around 89% of which are singletons. Specified treatment: around 19 received Ad26.COV2.S at low or high dose, single or two shots; 5 received placebo; per-sample allocation not given. Material that was analyzed had been drawn on day 63 after the first vaccine or placebo injection. Sequences were derived from peripheral blood, sampled in a trial of Ad26.COV2.S vaccine versus placebo. These receptors came from a person between 18 and 59 years old who received the Ad26.COV2.S COVID-19 vaccine or a placebo.

The chain carries TRBV2 and TRBJ1-2, with no clear D. The CDR3 has 14 residues. CDR1 and CDR2 from the germline V gene are SNHLY and FYNNEI. Trimming stripped 2 bases from V and 1 base from J, with 8 bases between. In DNA form, the CDR3 reads TGTGCCAGCAGTGAACCCCAGGTTAACTATGGCTACACCTTC. Encoded protein: CASSEPQVNYGYTF. The whole variable domain, filled in from reference TRBV2 and TRBJ1-2, reads EPEVTQTPSHQVTQMGQEVILRCVPISNHLYFYWYRQILGQKVEFLVSFYNNEISEKSEIFDDQFSVERPDGSNFTLKIRSTKLEDSAMYFCASSEPQVNYGYTFGSGTRLTVV.

The chain recombines TRBV7-3 with TRBJ2-3; TRBD1 or TRBD2 may be the D gene (5 bases each). From germline, CDR1 is SGHTA and CDR2 FQGTGA. The ends were cut back, 4 bases at V and 15 bases at J, with 20 bases in the middle. The CDR3 sequence is 13 residues long. The CDR3 nucleotides are TGTGCCAGCAGCTCCTACCGGGACCAACAGAAATATTTT. Encoded protein: CASSSYRDQQKYF.

This clone was observed a single time. This sequence joins TRBV11-2 and TRBJ2-2, with TRBD2 matching over 7 bases. V lost 0 bases, J lost 6 bases, and 10 bases stayed unmatched. This CDR3 comprises 17 residues. Germline CDR1 SGHAT, CDR2 FQNNGV. CDR3 coding DNA: TGTGCCAGCAGCTTAGATCAGAGCGGGGCCCCGTCCGGGGAGCTGTTTTTT. Its protein is CASSLDQSGAPSGELFF.

Written as DNA, the CDR3 is TGTGCCAGCAGCTTCACCCCAGGGGGGGCAGATACGCAGTATTTT. Translation gives CASSFTPGGADTQYF. V and J are TRBV7-3 and TRBJ2-3; D may correspond to TRBD1 or TRBD2 (7 bases each). Trimming pared 3 bases from V and 4 bases from J, leaving 14 bases between. Germline V gives CDR1 SGHTA, CDR2 FQGTGA. The CDR3 has 15 amino acids.

This clone came up a few times. This rearrangement joins TRBV2 to TRBJ2-1; 13 nucleotides match TRBD2. The CDR3 totals 13 residues. V was pared by 10 bases and J by 8 bases, with 5 bases of the junction left unmatched. Germline values: CDR1 SNHLY, CDR2 FYNNEI. The CDR3 DNA reads TGTGCCACCCGACTAGCGGGGGGCGATGAGCAGTTCTTC. Translation gives CATRLAGGDEQFF.

This clone has only one observation. The chain combines TRBV4-3 with TRBJ2-3, with TRBD1 as a possible D gene (6 bases). This CDR3 has 14 amino acids. Germline-derived CDR1 and CDR2 are LGHNA and YSLEER. Trimming cost V 4 bases and J 4 bases, with 12 bases left between them. This chain's CDR3 is CASSPQQGSDTQYF. CDR3 DNA sequence: TGCGCCAGCAGCCCGCAACAGGGTTCAGATACGCAGTATTTT.

This sequence joins TRBV9 and TRBJ2-5; D gene uncertain. The V end was cut by 0 bases, the J end by 4 bases, with 7 bases between. This CDR3 comprises 13 residues. Germline V gene data show CDR1 as SGDLS and CDR2 as YYNGEE. The CDR3 is CASSVGWSETQYF. CDR3 DNA sequence: TGTGCCAGCAGCGTAGGGTGGTCAGAGACCCAGTACTTC.

The chain combines TRBV28 with TRBJ1-3; D is perhaps TRBD1 (5 bases). The V end lost 5 bases, the J end lost 0 bases, and 11 bases lay between the germline ends. Germline assignment: CDR1 MDHEN and CDR2 SYDVKM. This CDR3 contains 15 residues. The CDR3 is CASSRQIFSGNTIYF. The CDR3 nucleotides read TGTGCCAGCAGTAGACAGATTTTCTCTGGAAACACCATATATTTT.

A single count supports this clone. V is TRBV7-8 and J is TRBJ2-7; no definite D call. Trimming took 3 bases from V and 2 from J, leaving 14 bases between them. Germline V gene data show CDR1 as SGHVS and CDR2 as FQNEAQ. The length of the CDR3 is 15 residues. The CDR3 region is CASSFLAGKTYEQYF. CDR3 nucleotide sequence: TGTGCCAGCAGCTTTTTGGCAGGAAAGACCTACGAGCAGTACTTC.

The V and J genes are TRBV6-5 and TRBJ1-5; unclear D gene. Between the trimmed V and J ends, which lost 6 bases and 5 bases, there was a span of 17 bases. Germline V gene sequence: CDR1 MNHEY, CDR2 SVGAGI. The CDR3 loop spans 15 amino acids. CDR3 region: CASRYGRRLDQPQHF. For the CDR3, the DNA is TGTGCCAGCAGGTATGGACGGCGGTTGGATCAGCCCCAGCATTTT.

The chain couples TRBV10-3 to TRBJ2-7; 9 nucleotides match TRBD2. The V gene's germline CDR1 is ENHRY and CDR2 SYGVKD. V lost 3 bases, J lost 0 bases, and 3 bases stayed unmatched. This CDR3 has 15 amino acids. As DNA, the CDR3 is TGTGCCATCAGTGACCAGCGGGGGGACTCCTACGAGCAGTACTTC. Amino acid sequence: CAISDQRGDSYEQYF.

The chain employs TRBV5-6 and TRBJ1-2, with 9 bases that match TRBD1. In germline, CDR1 is SGHDT, CDR2 YYEEEE. Trimming cost V 3 bases and J 4 bases; bases outside gene matches: 7. The CDR3 covers 15 residues. CDR3 nucleotide sequence: TGTGCCAGCAGCTCACAGGGGGCCAACCCCTATGGCTACACCTTC. Translating it yields CASSSQGANPYGYTF.

This rearrangement joins TRBV6-5 to TRBJ2-3, with TRBD2 matching over 10 bases. Germline V gene lookup returns CDR1 MNHEY and CDR2 SVGAGI. This CDR3 has 15 residues. The V and J ends lost 5 bases and 2 bases, in that order; junction bases with no gene match: 4. Here the CDR3 DNA reads TGTGCCAGCAGTACTCTAGCGGGGGCCACAGATACGCAGTATTTT. Protein sequence: CASSTLAGATDTQYF.

As regards this clone: Other nucleotide sequences in the sample specify the same CDR3. The rearrangement joins TRBV7-9 to TRBJ2-7; TRBD1 aligns across 7 bases. In germline, CDR1 is SEHNR, CDR2 FQNEAQ (reference sequence). The CDR3 has 12 amino acids. V shed 4 bases, J shed 5 bases, and the junction held 2 bases outside the gene matches. The CDR3 loop is CASSSTGNEQYF. The CDR3 nucleotides are TGTGCCAGCAGCTCGACAGGGAACGAGCAGTACTTC.